This TCR beta chain was observed in a study of blood T cell repertoires in COVID-19. Original analysis: Reference gene primer amplification in the assay estimated nucleated cell counts. Method: immunoSEQ multiplex PCR; TCRdb's copy keeps in-frame clones and lacks some. That table gives V, J and clone size, and the DNA gave D and trimming. The data show 130,000 to 150,000 clones, about nine tenths seen once. Ages ranged from about 18 to 89 years, with residence in approximately 23 US areas. Researchers sorted participants into cohorts using their self-reported clinical history. The recovered donors of Cohort 3 showed two negative PCRs, clearance, or symptom resolution. Germline V gene sequence: CDR1 SGHVS, CDR2 FQNEAQ. V shed 8 bases, J shed 0 bases, and the junction held 6 bases outside the gene matches. The CDR3 is 14 residues long.

This receptor was taken from a man in his 60s who had recovered from COVID-19. Sequencing was performed on PBMCs or T cells enriched from blood (not recorded which). This chain connects TRBV7-8 to TRBJ2-7, with 8 bases matching TRBD2. The CDR3 DNA follows: TGTGCCAGCGGTGAGCGGGGGACCTCCTACGAGCAGTACTTC. Amino acid sequence: CASGERGTSYEQYF.